The source of this TCR beta chain is a study (dated by TCRdb to the mid-2010s). For the study in its entirety: The study examined whether tumor-infiltrating Tregs in breast cancer are drawn from blood Tregs or arise in situ by conversion from other CD4+ T cell subsets. General study outcomes and caveats: Validation in the larger cohort was restricted to a single TCR beta V-J rearrangement rather than whole repertoires. In terms of TCR gene usage, tumor memory CD4+ T cells clustered together with blood and lymph node memory CD4+ cells, as well as with lymph node naive CD4+ cells. The TCR alpha and beta sequences of tumor-infiltrating Tregs showed the greatest overlap with tumor naive CD4+ T cells, followed by blood naive CD4+ T cells.

Its CDR3 holds 11 amino acids, cysteine through phenylalanine. CDR3 DNA only is kept here, 33 bases in frame from base 1. CDR1 and CDR2 were assigned from the germline V gene as SQVTM and ANQGSEA. A distance of 6 bases separates the germline ends of V and J, which lose 2 bases and 4 bases respectively. The memory CD4+ T cell population was isolated based on a CD4+CD45RO+CD25- phenotype. Tregs, naive and memory CD4+ T cells from tumor, blood and ipsilateral draining lymph nodes of five breast cancer patients underwent full-length TCR alpha and beta sequencing. Mononuclear cells from lymph nodes or around 53 ml of peripheral blood were isolated by Ficoll density gradient centrifugation. A purity exceeding 90% was confirmed by FACS for the sorted cell populations. Compared with the rest of its sample, this clonotype is medium-sized (0.01 to 0.1%). Its antigen specificity is not known. It has no much larger one-base neighbor in the sample; base qualities were not kept.

Amplification of full-length TCR variable regions was done by 5' RACE PCR using constant-region reverse primers, and this step was followed by semi-nested PCR with Nested Universal Primer A. Using the ReliaPrep RNA Cell Miniprep System, total RNA was extracted, and the SMARTer RACE 5'/3' Kit was then used to reverse transcribe the RNA into 5'RACE-ready cDNA. An Illumina MiSeq was used to sequence the full-length TCR alpha and beta libraries, which had been barcoded with multiplex adaptors. The authors' analysis ran thus. For each of nine subset-tissue groups, sequencing data from the five patients were combined, and the groups were compared by unsupervised clustering of TCR gene usage. The Morisita-Horn index was used to calculate repertoire similarity, with shared sequences weighted according to their contribution to each repertoire. TCRdb reprocessing: public reads trimmed at Q25 with fastp, clones called with MiXCR, in-frame beta chains kept. Entries are consolidated by CDR3 protein sequence, retaining the most common genes and DNA. The V and J calls reflect TCRdb's pipeline rather than the authors' work. The sample data list 25,000 to 35,000 distinct CDR3 sequences, and 24% of these were observed just once. 4.3% of the sample is held by the ten biggest clonotypes.

Sequenced: memory CD4+ T cells sorted from blood. This specimen's cell subset or site label, per the study, means: memory CD4+ T cells, CD4+CD45RO+CD25-. The TCR originated in a female donor with breast cancer. The chain uses TRBV29-1 and TRBJ2-7; perhaps TRBD1 is the D gene, with 6 bases matching. This receptor carries the CDR3 CSVEQGYEQYF. The sequenced DNA: TGCAGCGTTGAACAGGGGTACGAGCAGTACTTC.